A single sample is the source of the 3 T cell receptor beta chains below, sequenced in a study of cytomegalovirus exposure and HLA in healthy donors. PCR involved 60 Vbeta and 13 Jbeta primers. The repertoire was sequenced with immunoSEQ multiplex PCR; TCRdb's copy has only in-frame clones and lacks some. This sample has 160,000 or so clones, with approximately 81% found just once. Sequences were obtained from PBMCs. These receptor sequences come from a female donor in good health and CMV-seronegative.

This clone has only one observation. V is TRBV7-2 and J is TRBJ2-3; TRBD2 aligns across 9 bases. Trimming took 6 bases from V and 6 from J; bases not matched to a gene: 7. The CDR3 contains 14 residues. Germline V gene lookup returns CDR1 SGHTA and CDR2 FQGNSA. Written as DNA, the CDR3 is TGTGCCAGCAGGCCGGGACTAGCCGTCGATACGCAGTATTTT. Amino acids: CASRPGLAVDTQYF.

Only one count was recorded for this clone. The chain is built from TRBV5-1 and TRBJ2-7; TRBD2 is a possible D gene (6 bases). CDR1 SGHRS and CDR2 YFSETQ come from the germline V gene. V lost 0 bases and J 4 bases, leaving 14 bases between the germline ends. This CDR3 is built from 15 residues. For the CDR3, the DNA is TGCGCCAGCAGCTTGGGCGGGACTGTCAATTACGAGCAGTACTTC. This sequence encodes CASSLGGTVNYEQYF.

The gene calls are TRBV28 and TRBJ1-5; D not certain. The CDR3 runs 16 residues. Trimming pared 8 bases from V and 4 bases from J, leaving 21 bases between. CDR1 and CDR2 (germline): MDHEN, SYDVKM. Here the CDR3 DNA reads TGTGCCAGCCGTACCTCCAGGTCCCGGTGGAATCAGCCCCAGCATTTT. Residues: CASRTSRSRWNQPQHF.